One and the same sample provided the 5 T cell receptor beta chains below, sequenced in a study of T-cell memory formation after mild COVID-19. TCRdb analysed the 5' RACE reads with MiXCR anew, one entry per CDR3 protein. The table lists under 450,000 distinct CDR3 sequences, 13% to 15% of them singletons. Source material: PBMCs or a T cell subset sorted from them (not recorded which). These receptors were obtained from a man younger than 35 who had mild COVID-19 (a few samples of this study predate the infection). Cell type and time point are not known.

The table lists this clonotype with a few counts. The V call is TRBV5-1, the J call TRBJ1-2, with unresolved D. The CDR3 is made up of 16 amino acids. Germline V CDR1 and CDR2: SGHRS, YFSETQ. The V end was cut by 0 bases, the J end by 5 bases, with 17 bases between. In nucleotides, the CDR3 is TGCGCCAGCAGCTTGGCCCTAGGCGGCGCCGGGTATGGCTACACCTTC. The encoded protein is CASSLALGGAGYGYTF.

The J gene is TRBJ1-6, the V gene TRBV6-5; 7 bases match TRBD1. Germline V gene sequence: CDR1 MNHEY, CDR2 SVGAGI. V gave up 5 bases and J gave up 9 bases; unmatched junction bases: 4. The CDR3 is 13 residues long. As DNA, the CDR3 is TGTGCCAGCAGTCAGCAGGGGGGTTCACCCCTCCACTTT. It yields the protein CASSQQGGSPLHF.

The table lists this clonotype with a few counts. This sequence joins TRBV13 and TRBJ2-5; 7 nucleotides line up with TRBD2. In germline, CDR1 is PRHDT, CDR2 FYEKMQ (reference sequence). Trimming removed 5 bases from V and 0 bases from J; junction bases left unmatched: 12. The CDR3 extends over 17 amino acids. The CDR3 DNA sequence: TGTGCCAGCAGCCCGCCCTTCGAGCGGGGATACCAAGAGACCCAGTACTTC. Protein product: CASSPPFERGYQETQYF.

This CDR3 is CASTGGTSSYNEQFF. The CDR3 nucleotides are TGTGCCAGCACCGGTGGGACTAGCTCCTACAATGAGCAGTTCTTC. V and J are TRBV27 and TRBJ2-1, with TRBD2 identical over 8 bases. After removal of 7 bases from V and 0 bases from J, the junction contained 5 bases not matched to a gene. The CDR3 consists of 15 residues. CDR1 MNHEY and CDR2 SMNVEV come from the germline V gene (reference sequence).

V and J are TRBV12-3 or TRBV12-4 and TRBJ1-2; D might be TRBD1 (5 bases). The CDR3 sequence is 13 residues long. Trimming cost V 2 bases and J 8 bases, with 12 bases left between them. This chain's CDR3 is CASSLFRAAGYTF. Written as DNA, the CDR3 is TGTGCCAGCAGTTTATTCAGGGCGGCAGGCTACACCTTC.